The source of this T cell receptor beta chain is a study of molecular identifiers for immune sequencing clone quantification listed by TCRdb under 2018. Concerning the study at large: For a replicate experiment, the RNA from either approximately 20,000 or 100,000 naive CD8 T cells was divided into five aliquots, and four of those aliquots went on to sequencing. This methods study used CD8 T cells to benchmark TCR RNA copy counting and molecular-identifier clustering-based TCR repertoire sequencing (MIDCIRS). Study-wide conclusions, independent of this receptor: When barcode sub-clustering was omitted, TCR diversity was inflated by chimeric consensus sequences, with chimeras reaching as high as 47%. Highly expanded clone sizes could be underestimated if identical TCR molecules share a barcode. Approximately 3.3 recovered TCR RNA copies per cell were obtained by modeling, versus about 10 by digital PCR, implying a capture efficiency of 25% to 30%. Clones above 20 RNA copies held over 97% of molecules in CMV-specific effector cells but under 1% in naive cells. Even against a background of around 950,000 naive CD8 T cells, spiked-in Jurkat TCR RNA amounting to a single cell's worth was reported to be detectable. The naive libraries included spiked-in Jurkat TCR RNA (approximately ten copies' worth), and this RNA is not part of the donor repertoire.

Libraries of naive CD8 T cells were built from about 21,000 to 970,000 sorted cells, with 10%, 30% or 50% of the purified RNA used. On a BD FACSAria II, naive CD8 T cells were FACS-sorted as CD8+CD4-CCR7+CD45RA+ and collected into RLT Plus buffer. Approximately 9 TCR copies' worth of Jurkat RNA were spiked into roughly 20,000-1,000,000 naive CD8 T cell samples to test detection sensitivity. Enrichment of CD8 T cells was performed with RosetteSep CD8+ T Cell Enrichment Cocktail and Ficoll-Paque, after which ACK red cell lysis was carried out. The method was PCR. The sequencing machine was a NextSeq 500. Bulk TCR libraries were generated as previously described, with the TCR primers listed in Table S5 used. The Qiagen AllPrep DNA/RNA kit was used to purify total RNA. Before any analysis, reads coming from multiple sequencing runs of the same library were combined into one pool. As for the original processing: Reads were retained only if the reads had an exact TCR constant sequence, and the retained reads were trimmed to 150 nt and grouped according to their 12-nt molecular barcodes. Reads inside each barcode group were sub-clustered using a 15% Levenshtein threshold, and a quality-weighted consensus sequence was constructed for each RNA molecule. Non-functional sequences were discarded, and so were lower-count sequences lying one edit away from another sequence. Based on fitting two negative binomial distributions, any barcode sub-cluster with under 20% of the maximum read count was discarded. TCRdb trimmed the raw reads at Q25, called clones with MiXCR and kept productive beta chains. Merged by CDR3 protein, the rows form single entries marked with the most common genes and DNA. These V and J calls derive from TCRdb rather than the authors' analysis. This sample has approximately 680,000 distinct CDR3 sequences in its table, and about 25% of those were observed once. The top ten hold about 0.78% of the sample.

Concerning this clonotype itself: Its antigen is currently not known. Base qualities are missing; no much larger clone stands one base away.

Germline trimming: 3 bases from V, 7 bases from J; junction bases outside gene matches: 6. Its CDR3 holds 14 amino acids, cysteine through phenylalanine. The entry retains the CDR3 DNA only, 42 bases that are in frame from base 1. The germline V gene (reference sequence) supplies CDR1 LGHDT and CDR2 YNNKEL. The origin of this receptor is a human donor in good health. Some libraries in this study had Jurkat cell RNA spiked in. What was sequenced was naive CD8+ T cells from blood, with Jurkat cell RNA spiked in. According to the study, the label for this sample's cell subset or site signals: FACS-sorted CD8+CD4-CCR7+CD45RA+ naive T cells. The rearranged segments are TRBV3-1 and TRBJ1-5; 7 junctional bases match TRBD1. CDR3 protein: CASSHGTVGQPQHF. The DNA reads TGTGCCAGCAGCCACGGGACAGTAGGGCAGCCCCAGCATTTT.